Following are 28 T cell receptor beta chains from one sample sequenced in a study of T-cell reconstitution after alpha-beta-depleted transplantation in children. TCRbeta library preparation incorporated unique molecular identifiers. From the PCR reads, TCRdb called clonotypes with MiXCR, one entry per CDR3 protein. The sample yields 350,000 to 450,000 distinct CDR3 sequences, approximately 12% seen once. This sample comprised PBMCs, obtained from the stem cell graft. The receptors originated from a human donor who donated a stem cell graft to a child with Fanconi anemia.

This clonotype was recorded many times. V is TRBV29-1 and J is TRBJ1-2; 8 nucleotides line up with TRBD1. V gave up 8 bases and J gave up 12 bases; unmatched junction bases: 8. The germline V gene has CDR1 SQVTM and CDR2 ANQGSEA. The CDR3 spans 10 residues. The CDR3 is CSTGQGANTF. DNA for the CDR3: TGCAGCACCGGACAGGGCGCCAACACCTTC. Looking up the rest from reference TRBV29-1 and TRBJ1-2 gives the full variable domain: SAVISQKPSRDICQRGTSLTIQCQVDSQVTMMFWYRQQPGQSLTLIATANQGSEATYESGFVIDKFPISRPNLTFSTLTVSNMSPEDSSIYLCSTGQGANTFGSGTRLTVV.

This chain connects TRBV6-2 or TRBV6-3 to TRBJ2-5, with a tentative D call TRBD1 (6 bases). This CDR3 spans 15 amino acids. The V end lost 2 bases, the J end lost 1 base, and 11 bases lay between the germline ends. Germline CDR1 reads MNHEY; CDR2 reads SVGEGT. Here the CDR3 DNA reads TGTGCCAGCAGTTACCTAACGGACAGCCAAGAGACCCAGTACTTC. Translating gives CASSYLTDSQETQYF.

This sequence joins TRBV6-2 or TRBV6-3 and TRBJ1-5; D not resolved. Trimming shortened V by 8 bases and J by 0 bases, and 11 bases separated the two germline ends. The CDR3 is 14 residues long. CDR1 is MNHEY and CDR2 is SVGEGT in the germline V gene. The CDR3 sequence is CASCQSYSNQPQHF. The CDR3 nucleotides read TGTGCCAGCTGCCAGAGTTATAGCAATCAGCCCCAGCATTTT.

V is TRBV15 and J is TRBJ2-1, with TRBD2 identical over 13 bases. Germline V CDR1 and CDR2: LNHNV, YYDKDF (reference sequence). The V gene end was trimmed by 4 bases and the J gene end by 11 bases; junction bases not matched to a gene: 8. CDR3 size: 15 residues. In DNA form, the CDR3 reads TGTGCCACCAGCACCGGACTAGCGGGGGTAGTGAAGCAGTTCTTC. Amino acid sequence: CATSTGLAGVVKQFF.

This clonotype was recorded many times. This chain joins TRBV20-1 and TRBJ1-2; 7 bases are a match to TRBD1. Per germline, CDR1 DFQATT and CDR2 SNEGSKA (reference sequence). The V gene end was trimmed by 6 bases and the J gene end by 5 bases; junction bases not matched to a gene: 9. The CDR3 runs to 13 residues. The CDR3 region is CSAIPTGPYGYTF. CDR3 bases: TGCAGTGCCATTCCGACAGGGCCATATGGCTACACCTTC.

This clonotype was seen at least ten times. The genes are TRBV4-2 and TRBJ1-6; perhaps TRBD1 as D (6 bases). V was pared by 1 base and J by 6 bases, with 7 bases between. The CDR3 spans 14 residues. Germline V lookup: CDR1 LGHNA, CDR2 YNFKEQ. In nucleotides, the CDR3 is TGTGCCAGCAGCCAAGGGGGGCTTAATTCACCCCTCCACTTT. It translates to CASSQGGLNSPLHF.

The rearrangement uses TRBV11-3 and TRBJ1-1; weak D call: TRBD1 (5 bases). The germline gives CDR1 SGHNT, CDR2 YENEEA. The CDR3 loop spans 16 amino acids. Trimming removed 1 base at V and 1 base at J, with 13 bases between. CDR3 loop: CASSLGLTDTNTEAFF. The CDR3 DNA reads TGTGCCAGCAGCTTAGGACTGACAGATACGAACACTGAAGCTTTCTTT.

The CDR3 nucleotides read TGTGCCTGCAACCCTGACCCCAGGGACACTGAAGCTTTCTTT. Amino acid sequence: CACNPDPRDTEAFF. The chain employs TRBV30 and TRBJ1-1; D might be TRBD1 (5 bases). The V end was cut by 6 bases, the J end by 3 bases, with 17 bases between. The CDR3 is 14 residues long. Germline V gene sequence: CDR1 GTSNPN, CDR2 SVGIG (reference sequence).

Only a few counts were recorded for this clonotype. This rearrangement joins TRBV6-1 to TRBJ2-5; 11 nucleotides align to TRBD2. Germline assignment: CDR1 MNHNS and CDR2 SASEGT. J gave up 6 bases and V 8 bases, and 2 bases lay outside the gene matches. This CDR3 region has 12 residues. In nucleotides, the CDR3 is TGTGCCAGCGGACTAGCGGGCAAGACCCAGTACTTC. Translating it yields CASGLAGKTQYF.

The chain is built from TRBV5-1 and TRBJ2-5; D not certain. Trimming removed 0 bases at V and 5 bases at J, with 14 bases between. The V gene's germline CDR1 is SGHRS and CDR2 YFSETQ. The CDR3 consists of 15 residues. The CDR3 region is CASSLVSAARETQYF. In DNA form, the CDR3 reads TGCGCCAGCAGCTTGGTCTCAGCCGCCCGGGAGACCCAGTACTTC.

In its sample, this clonotype was seen many times. This chain links TRBV6-2 or TRBV6-3 with TRBJ2-6; no reliable D call. From germline, CDR1 is MNHEY and CDR2 SVGEGT. This CDR3 has 15 residues. Trimming took off 2 bases at V and 0 bases at J, with 5 bases between the two ends. The DNA for the CDR3 is TGTGCCAGCAGTTACGGGATCTCTGGGGCCAACGTCCTGACTTTC. It specifies CASSYGISGANVLTF.

This clonotype came up many times. The rearrangement links TRBV12-3 or TRBV12-4 to TRBJ2-1; 9 bases line up with TRBD1. The CDR3 covers 12 residues. The ends lost 6 bases at V and 16 bases at J; junction bases unmatched: 10. Here the CDR3 reads CASSQSGTGLFF. The CDR3 bases are TGTGCCAGCAGCCAATCGGGGACAGGGTTATTCTTC.

This clonotype appeared many times. This sequence joins TRBV28 and TRBJ1-5; 7 bases match TRBD1. V lost 4 bases to trimming and J lost 7 bases; unmatched junction nucleotides: 1. The germline CDR1 and CDR2 sequences are MDHEN and SYDVKM. The CDR3 is made up of 12 amino acids. The CDR3 DNA reads as TGTGCCAGCAGTTCACAGGGGCAGCCCCAGCATTTT. This gives the protein CASSSQGQPQHF.

This clonotype was picked up many times. The genes are TRBV28 and TRBJ1-4; no clear D. CDR3 length equals 11 residues. The V gene lost 3 bases and the J gene lost 7 bases, with 3 bases spanning the gap. Germline V gene sequence: CDR1 MDHEN, CDR2 SYDVKM. The CDR3 loop is CASSFIEKLFF. The CDR3 bases are TGTGCCAGCAGTTTTATTGAAAAACTGTTTTTT.

The V and J genes are TRBV7-9 and TRBJ2-2; TRBD1 agrees at 9 bases. The CDR3 extends over 15 amino acids. The V gene end was trimmed by 6 bases and the J gene end by 5 bases; junction bases not matched to a gene: 7. The germline CDR1 and CDR2 sequences are SEHNR and FQNEAQ (reference sequence). CDR3 loop: CASRSGTGRTGELFF. The CDR3 DNA reads as TGTGCCAGCAGGTCCGGGACAGGGCGAACCGGGGAGCTGTTTTTT.

This clonotype was picked up many times. The DNA of the CDR3 is TGTGCCACCAGCGGGTCGCCCACCGGGGAGCTGTTTTTT. Amino acids: CATSGSPTGELFF. The chain employs TRBV15 and TRBJ2-2; D gene uncertain. Germline V lookup: CDR1 LNHNV, CDR2 YYDKDF (reference sequence). The CDR3 consists of 13 residues. The V end was cut by 5 bases, the J end by 4 bases, with 8 bases between.

This clonotype showed up just a few times. V and J are TRBV6-2 or TRBV6-3 and TRBJ2-1; 8 nucleotides match TRBD1. CDR1 is MNHEY and CDR2 is SVGEGT in the germline V gene. The CDR3 has 14 amino acids. V gave up 6 bases and J gave up 10 bases; unmatched junction bases: 11. DNA for the CDR3: TGTGCCAGCAGCGACCAGGGGGCGTTATCCGAGCAGTTCTTC. It encodes CASSDQGALSEQFF.

This sequence joins TRBV7-9 and TRBJ1-1; no clear D gene. V was pared by 5 bases and J by 7 bases, with 14 bases between. The germline CDR1 and CDR2 sequences are SEHNR and FQNEAQ (reference sequence). The CDR3 consists of 13 residues. CDR3 sequence (DNA): TGTGCCAGCAGCCTAAAGCTCCGGGATGAAGCTTTCTTT. As protein: CASSLKLRDEAFF.

This sequence joins TRBV20-1 and TRBJ2-3; D is ambiguous. The CDR3 loop spans 18 amino acids. The germline V gene encodes CDR1 DFQATT and CDR2 SNEGSKA (reference sequence). The V and J ends lost 0 bases and 4 bases respectively, with 23 bases between them. The CDR3: CSARDALRHGIWSDTQYF. The CDR3 region has the DNA TGCAGTGCTAGAGACGCACTTCGACATGGGATCTGGTCAGATACGCAGTATTTT.

This clonotype was seen a few times. V and J are TRBV6-1 and TRBJ1-2, with D possibly matching TRBD1 (5 bases). Trimming pared 2 bases from V and 4 bases from J, leaving 8 bases between. Per germline, CDR1 MNHNS and CDR2 SASEGT. This CDR3 region has 13 residues. The CDR3 DNA reads TGTGCCAGCAGTGAATCGACAGCCTATGGCTACACCTTC. This codes for CASSESTAYGYTF.

This clonotype was recorded many times. The CDR3 nucleotides are TGCAGTGCTTCTAGGGGGGGCCTCACAGATACGCAGTATTTT. Translation gives CSASRGGLTDTQYF. This chain uses TRBV20-1 with TRBJ2-3, with a weak D call TRBD2 (7 bases). V lost 5 bases and J 2 bases, leaving 14 bases between the germline ends. The CDR3 is 14 residues long. Germline CDR1 and CDR2: DFQATT and SNEGSKA (reference sequence).

This clonotype was observed a handful of times. CDR3 nucleotides: TGTGCCAGCAGCCCAGGGGATGATCCCATCGGGGAGCTGTTTTTT. Translation gives CASSPGDDPIGELFF. The chain employs TRBV9 and TRBJ2-2, with D perhaps matching TRBD1 (6 bases). The germline V and J ends were trimmed by 4 bases and 7 bases, with 17 bases remaining between them. Germline lookup yields CDR1 SGDLS and CDR2 YYNGEE. The CDR3 is made up of 15 amino acids.

This clonotype has just a few counts. The chain has TRBV4-3 and TRBJ1-4; D unresolved. The germline V gene has CDR1 LGHNA and CDR2 YSLEER. This CDR3 contains 15 residues. V was cut by 0 bases and J by 5 bases, with 10 bases left in between. The CDR3 DNA follows: TGCGCCAGCAGCCAAGATTCGAGGTCGAATGAAAAACTGTTTTTT. This sequence encodes CASSQDSRSNEKLFF.

This clonotype was picked up a small number of times. This sequence joins TRBV11-2 and TRBJ1-2; possibly TRBD1 for D (5 bases). This CDR3 has 14 amino acids. CDR1 is SGHAT and CDR2 is FQNNGV in the germline V gene. V gave up 1 base and J gave up 7 bases, with 13 bases separating them. The CDR3 DNA reads as TGTGCCAGCAGCTTAGGCGCCGGGGGTCTTGGCTACACCTTC. Translation gives CASSLGAGGLGYTF.

In its sample, this clonotype was seen a few times. V is TRBV9 and J is TRBJ1-2; D gene ambiguous. Trimming left V 2 bases short and J 4 bases short, with 9 bases between. This CDR3 region has 13 residues. The V gene's germline CDR1 is SGDLS and CDR2 YYNGEE. For the CDR3, the DNA is TGTGCCAGCAGCGTTGGAGGTCCCTATGGCTACACCTTC. Translated, it gives CASSVGGPYGYTF. Drawing the rest from reference TRBV9 and TRBJ1-2, the complete variable domain is DSGVTQTPKHLITATGQRVTLRCSPRSGDLSVYWYQQSLDQGLQFLIQYYNGEERAKGNILERFSAQQFPDLHSELNLSSLELGDSALYFCASSVGGPYGYTFGSGTRLTVV.

Ten or more counts support this clonotype. The genes are TRBV4-3 and TRBJ1-3; D may be TRBD1 (5 bases). V dropped 8 bases and J dropped 1 base, with 18 bases sitting between them. Germline loops: CDR1 LGHNA, CDR2 YSLEER. The CDR3 sequence is 16 residues long. The CDR3 DNA follows: TGCGCCAGCGCCCGGGACTCAGGATATTCTGGAAACACCATATATTTT. Protein: CASARDSGYSGNTIYF.

In its sample, this clonotype was seen many times. In DNA form, the CDR3 reads TGTGCCAGCCGGACGGCCTACAATGAGCAGTTCTTC. Protein sequence: CASRTAYNEQFF. The V gene is TRBV12-3 or TRBV12-4, the J gene TRBJ2-1; D ambiguous. Trimming left V 8 bases short and J 2 bases short, with 7 bases between. The CDR3 has 12 residues.

This clonotype appeared a few times. V and J are TRBV6-1 and TRBJ2-7; 7 positions agree with TRBD2. The length of the CDR3 is 15 residues. Per germline, CDR1 MNHNS and CDR2 SASEGT. Trimming at V came to 5 bases and at J to 8 bases, leaving 15 bases not matched to a gene. CDR3 coding DNA: TGTGCCAGCAGTCCACAACAGAGCTCAGGGACTAAGCAGTACGTC. The encoded protein is CASSPQQSSGTKQYV.